The rows below give T cell receptor beta chains drawn from one sample of a study of cytomegalovirus exposure and HLA in healthy donors. Produced via immunoSEQ multiplex PCR; TCRdb's table is partial and in-frame only. The sample contains a few hundred thousand clones, 65% to 85% of which appear only once. The sequencing input was PBMCs. All receptors derive from a woman in her 30s in good health and CMV-seronegative. Each CDR3 is given with its conserved first and last residue. D genes are given only for firm matches. A clone size is listed for some rows: how often the clone was seen (once, few, many), or a class if it is expanded.

DNA	CDR3	J	size	D	V
TGTGCCAGCAGTTACTCGCTAGGGGGGCCCCAGCATTTT	CASSYSLGGPQHF	TRBJ1-5	NA	NA	TRBV6-6
TGTGCCAGCAGACCCGGGACAGGGAGAGAGGGAAACACCATATATTTT	CASRPGTGREGNTIYF	TRBJ1-3	few	TRBD1	TRBV2
TGTGCCAGCAGTTGGACAGGAACCTACGAGCAGTACTTC	CASSWTGTYEQYF	TRBJ2-7	NA	TRBD1	TRBV27
TGCGCCAGCAGCTTGGCGGGGGGCCTCTATGGCTACACCTTC	CASSLAGGLYGYTF	TRBJ1-2	NA	NA	TRBV5-1
TGCAGTGCTTCCTTCTACGAGCAGTACTTC	CSASFYEQYF	TRBJ2-7	NA	NA	TRBV20-1
TGCGCCAGCAGCCGGTGGGAGGACACTGAAGCTTTCTTT	CASSRWEDTEAFF	TRBJ1-1	NA	NA	TRBV5-1
TGTGCCAGCAGTATTGGACTGACGAATGAGCAGTTCTTC	CASSIGLTNEQFF	TRBJ2-1	NA	NA	TRBV27
TGTGCCTGGAGTTTCGCAGAAAACTACGAGCAGTACTTC	CAWSFAENYEQYF	TRBJ2-7	once	NA	TRBV30
TGTGCCAGTAGTATAATCGGGGGACCCAGGGCCGACACTGAAGCTTTCTTT	CASSIIGGPRADTEAFF	TRBJ1-1	NA	NA	TRBV19
TGTGCCACCAGCAGGGCGGGGGGGGGAGGGCAGCCCCAGCATTTT	CATSRAGGGGQPQHF	TRBJ1-5	NA	NA	TRBV15
TGCGCCAGCAGCTTGGGGCTAGCGGGGTACTACGAGCAGTACTTC	CASSLGLAGYYEQYF	TRBJ2-7	NA	TRBD2	TRBV5-1
TGTGCCAGCAGCTTAACCGGGACAGTAAGCTACACCTTC	CASSLTGTVSYTF	TRBJ1-2	NA	TRBD1	TRBV7-3
TGTGCCAGCAGAAAGTCGGGGGGATACGAGCAGTACTTC	CASRKSGGYEQYF	TRBJ2-7	NA	TRBD2	TRBV6-1
TGTGCTAGTGGCCGACTAGAGGGGACAGATACGCAGTATTTT	CASGRLEGTDTQYF	TRBJ2-3	NA	NA	TRBV12-5
TGTGCCAGCAGCTCCGGGGATGGCTACACCTTC	CASSSGDGYTF	TRBJ1-2	NA	NA	TRBV7-9
TGTGCCAGCAGCCTGACTAGCGGGACTAGCACAGATACGCAGTATTTT	CASSLTSGTSTDTQYF	TRBJ2-3	NA	TRBD2	TRBV27
TGTGCCAGCAGCCAAGCACGGGGTTACACTGAAGCTTTCTTT	CASSQARGYTEAFF	TRBJ1-1	NA	NA	TRBV4-2
TGTGCCAGCAGCCCCGACAGGGTAAATGGCTACACCTTC	CASSPDRVNGYTF	TRBJ1-2	NA	TRBD1	TRBV7-2
TGTGCCAGCAGCCAAGGACTTATGCCGGGACATTTCTACGAGCAGTACTTC	CASSQGLMPGHFYEQYF	TRBJ2-7	NA	NA	TRBV4-2
TGTGCCAGCAGCCCAGATTATAATGAAAAACTGTTTTTT	CASSPDYNEKLFF	TRBJ1-4	NA	NA	TRBV7-6
TGTGCCAGCAGTTTTACCCGGACAGGGGCCGGGTACAATGAGCAGTTCTTC	CASSFTRTGAGYNEQFF	TRBJ2-1	few	TRBD1	TRBV11-2
TGCAGCGTTGAAGATCGGTGGGACAGAGGAAACACCATATATTTT	CSVEDRWDRGNTIYF	TRBJ1-3	NA	TRBD1	TRBV29-1
TGTGCCAGCAGTAAGCGGGATAGCGGGGCAAAAGAGACCCAGTACTTC	CASSKRDSGAKETQYF	TRBJ2-5	NA	TRBD2	TRBV7-3
TGTGCCAGCAGCTTACCAGTGGCAACTAATGAAAAACTGTTTTTT	CASSLPVATNEKLFF	TRBJ1-4	NA	NA	TRBV7-9
TGTGCCAGCAGTTTATTCGGAACAGGGGCCGACAATCAGCCCCAGCATTTT	CASSLFGTGADNQPQHF	TRBJ1-5	NA	TRBD1	TRBV27
TGTGCCAGCAGGGGAACAGGGGCTGGGGCCAACGTCCTGACTTTC	CASRGTGAGANVLTF	TRBJ2-6	NA	TRBD1	TRBV14
TGTGCCAGCTCACCATGGAAGGACTTCGCCTCCTACGAGCAGTACTTC	CASSPWKDFASYEQYF	TRBJ2-7	few	NA	TRBV18
TGTGCCAGCTCACCACCTAGAGGGAACTATGGCTACACCTTC	CASSPPRGNYGYTF	TRBJ1-2	once	NA	TRBV18
TGCGCCAGCAGCTCCTGGGCTGGGGCAGCGGGAGGGAACACAGATACGCAGTATTTT	CASSSWAGAAGGNTDTQYF	TRBJ2-3	NA	TRBD2	TRBV5-1
TGTGCCAGCAGCTTAGCGGGAGCGGAAGAGACCCAGTACTTC	CASSLAGAEETQYF	TRBJ2-5	NA	NA	TRBV7-2
TGTGCCAGCAGCCCACCGCCAGAGAAACAGGGGCCAAAAGAGCAGTACTTC	CASSPPPEKQGPKEQYF	TRBJ2-7	NA	TRBD1	TRBV13
TGTGCCAGCAGCTTAGGAGGGGGTAACGGCACAGATACGCAGTATTTT	CASSLGGGNGTDTQYF	TRBJ2-3	once	NA	TRBV7-9
TGCACCAGCAGCCAAGATTGGACGGGAGGAGATACGCAGTATTTT	CTSSQDWTGGDTQYF	TRBJ2-3	NA	NA	TRBV1
TGTGCCAGCAGCTCGACAACAGGGGGCGGGGATGGCTACACCTTC	CASSSTTGGGDGYTF	TRBJ1-2	NA	TRBD1	TRBV5-4
TGCGCCAGCAGCTTGCGACCTCCCCCGGGGGAAGTGGGGGGAGATACGCAGTATTTT	CASSLRPPPGEVGGDTQYF	TRBJ2-3	NA	NA	TRBV5-1
TGTGCCAGCAGCTCCCTACAGGGTCGTGGCACTGAAGCTTTCTTT	CASSSLQGRGTEAFF	TRBJ1-1	NA	NA	TRBV11-2
TGTGCCAGCAGCCCCACAATGGAACCTCAGGGCTCTGGAAACACCATATATTTT	CASSPTMEPQGSGNTIYF	TRBJ1-3	NA	NA	TRBV7-4
TGTGCCAGCAGCTTCGGGACAGGACGGAACCAGCCCCAGCATTTT	CASSFGTGRNQPQHF	TRBJ1-5	NA	TRBD1	TRBV9
TGTGCCTGGAGTCTCCGCCCCCTGACTAGCGGGCGAACCTACGAGCAGTACTTC	CAWSLRPLTSGRTYEQYF	TRBJ2-7	NA	TRBD2	TRBV30
TGTTCCAGCAGCTTGGCGGGGGCCGCAGGCACCGGGGAGCTGTTTTTT	CSSSLAGAAGTGELFF	TRBJ2-2	NA	NA	TRBV7-9
TGTGCCAGTAGTTTGGGACAGGGATCCTACAATGAGCAGTTCTTC	CASSLGQGSYNEQFF	TRBJ2-1	NA	TRBD1	TRBV19
TGTGCCAGCTCACCCCCCGGGACAGGGGTGGATGGCTACACCTTC	CASSPPGTGVDGYTF	TRBJ1-2	few	TRBD1	TRBV18
TGTGCCAGCAGCTTAAGAGCCTCGGGCGGGTATAGCAATCAGCCCCAGCATTTT	CASSLRASGGYSNQPQHF	TRBJ1-5	once	NA	TRBV7-2
TGTGCCTGGAGGGGGGGGATCGGGGCCAACGTCCTGCCTTTC	CAWRGGIGANVLPF	TRBJ2-6	NA	TRBD2	TRBV30
TGTGCCAGCACCCCGACTGAATATGGCTACCCCTTC	CASTPTEYGYPF	TRBJ1-2	once	NA	TRBV6-1
TGTGCCAGCAGAGCCTCTGGAAACACCATATATTTT	CASRASGNTIYF	TRBJ1-3	NA	NA	TRBV6-5
TGCGCCAGCAGCTTGGTGGGCAACTCATACACCGGGGAGCTGTTTTTT	CASSLVGNSYTGELFF	TRBJ2-2	NA	NA	TRBV5-1